This paragraph reports one T cell receptor (beta chain). This sample is part of a study of CD8 T cells in ankylosing spondylitis. Trimming removed 3 bases from V and 0 bases from J; junction bases left unmatched: 5. This CDR3 comprises 16 residues. CDR1 is KGHDR and CDR2 is SFDVKD in the germline V gene. One entry per CDR3 protein results from TCRdb running MiXCR on the 5' RACE reads. In the table there are 150,000 or so distinct CDR3 sequences, around a tenth of which are singletons. The chain uses TRBV24-1 and TRBJ2-3, with 7 bases fitting TRBD2. This TCR derives from a female donor with ankylosing spondylitis or in good health (not recorded which). The source material was blood, either unsorted or a sorted T cell fraction (not recorded which). The CDR3 sequence: CATSDGREGSTDTQYF. The CDR3 DNA follows: TGTGCCACCAGTGATGGCAGGGAGGGCAGCACAGATACGCAGTATTTT.